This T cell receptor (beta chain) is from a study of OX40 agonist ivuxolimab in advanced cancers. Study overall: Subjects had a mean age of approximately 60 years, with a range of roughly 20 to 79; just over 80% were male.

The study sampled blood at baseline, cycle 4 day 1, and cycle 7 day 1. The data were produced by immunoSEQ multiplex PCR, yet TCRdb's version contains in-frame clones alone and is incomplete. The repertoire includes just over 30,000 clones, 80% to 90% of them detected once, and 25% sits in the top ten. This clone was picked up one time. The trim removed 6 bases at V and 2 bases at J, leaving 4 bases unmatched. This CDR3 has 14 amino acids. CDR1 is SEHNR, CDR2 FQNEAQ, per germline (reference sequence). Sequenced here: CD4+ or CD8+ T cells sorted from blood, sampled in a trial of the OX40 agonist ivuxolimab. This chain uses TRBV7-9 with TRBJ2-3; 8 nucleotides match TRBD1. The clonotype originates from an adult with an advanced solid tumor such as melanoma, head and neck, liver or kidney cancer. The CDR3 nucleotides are TGTGCCAGCAGTGAGACAGGGGCCACAGATACGCAGTATTTT. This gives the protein CASSETGATDTQYF. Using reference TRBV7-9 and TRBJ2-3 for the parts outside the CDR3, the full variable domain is DTGVSQNPRHKITKRGQNVTFRCDPISEHNRLYWYRQTLGQGPEFLTYFQNEAQLEKSRLLSDRFSAERPKGSFSTLEIQRTEQGDSAMYLCASSETGATDTQYFGPGTRLTVL.